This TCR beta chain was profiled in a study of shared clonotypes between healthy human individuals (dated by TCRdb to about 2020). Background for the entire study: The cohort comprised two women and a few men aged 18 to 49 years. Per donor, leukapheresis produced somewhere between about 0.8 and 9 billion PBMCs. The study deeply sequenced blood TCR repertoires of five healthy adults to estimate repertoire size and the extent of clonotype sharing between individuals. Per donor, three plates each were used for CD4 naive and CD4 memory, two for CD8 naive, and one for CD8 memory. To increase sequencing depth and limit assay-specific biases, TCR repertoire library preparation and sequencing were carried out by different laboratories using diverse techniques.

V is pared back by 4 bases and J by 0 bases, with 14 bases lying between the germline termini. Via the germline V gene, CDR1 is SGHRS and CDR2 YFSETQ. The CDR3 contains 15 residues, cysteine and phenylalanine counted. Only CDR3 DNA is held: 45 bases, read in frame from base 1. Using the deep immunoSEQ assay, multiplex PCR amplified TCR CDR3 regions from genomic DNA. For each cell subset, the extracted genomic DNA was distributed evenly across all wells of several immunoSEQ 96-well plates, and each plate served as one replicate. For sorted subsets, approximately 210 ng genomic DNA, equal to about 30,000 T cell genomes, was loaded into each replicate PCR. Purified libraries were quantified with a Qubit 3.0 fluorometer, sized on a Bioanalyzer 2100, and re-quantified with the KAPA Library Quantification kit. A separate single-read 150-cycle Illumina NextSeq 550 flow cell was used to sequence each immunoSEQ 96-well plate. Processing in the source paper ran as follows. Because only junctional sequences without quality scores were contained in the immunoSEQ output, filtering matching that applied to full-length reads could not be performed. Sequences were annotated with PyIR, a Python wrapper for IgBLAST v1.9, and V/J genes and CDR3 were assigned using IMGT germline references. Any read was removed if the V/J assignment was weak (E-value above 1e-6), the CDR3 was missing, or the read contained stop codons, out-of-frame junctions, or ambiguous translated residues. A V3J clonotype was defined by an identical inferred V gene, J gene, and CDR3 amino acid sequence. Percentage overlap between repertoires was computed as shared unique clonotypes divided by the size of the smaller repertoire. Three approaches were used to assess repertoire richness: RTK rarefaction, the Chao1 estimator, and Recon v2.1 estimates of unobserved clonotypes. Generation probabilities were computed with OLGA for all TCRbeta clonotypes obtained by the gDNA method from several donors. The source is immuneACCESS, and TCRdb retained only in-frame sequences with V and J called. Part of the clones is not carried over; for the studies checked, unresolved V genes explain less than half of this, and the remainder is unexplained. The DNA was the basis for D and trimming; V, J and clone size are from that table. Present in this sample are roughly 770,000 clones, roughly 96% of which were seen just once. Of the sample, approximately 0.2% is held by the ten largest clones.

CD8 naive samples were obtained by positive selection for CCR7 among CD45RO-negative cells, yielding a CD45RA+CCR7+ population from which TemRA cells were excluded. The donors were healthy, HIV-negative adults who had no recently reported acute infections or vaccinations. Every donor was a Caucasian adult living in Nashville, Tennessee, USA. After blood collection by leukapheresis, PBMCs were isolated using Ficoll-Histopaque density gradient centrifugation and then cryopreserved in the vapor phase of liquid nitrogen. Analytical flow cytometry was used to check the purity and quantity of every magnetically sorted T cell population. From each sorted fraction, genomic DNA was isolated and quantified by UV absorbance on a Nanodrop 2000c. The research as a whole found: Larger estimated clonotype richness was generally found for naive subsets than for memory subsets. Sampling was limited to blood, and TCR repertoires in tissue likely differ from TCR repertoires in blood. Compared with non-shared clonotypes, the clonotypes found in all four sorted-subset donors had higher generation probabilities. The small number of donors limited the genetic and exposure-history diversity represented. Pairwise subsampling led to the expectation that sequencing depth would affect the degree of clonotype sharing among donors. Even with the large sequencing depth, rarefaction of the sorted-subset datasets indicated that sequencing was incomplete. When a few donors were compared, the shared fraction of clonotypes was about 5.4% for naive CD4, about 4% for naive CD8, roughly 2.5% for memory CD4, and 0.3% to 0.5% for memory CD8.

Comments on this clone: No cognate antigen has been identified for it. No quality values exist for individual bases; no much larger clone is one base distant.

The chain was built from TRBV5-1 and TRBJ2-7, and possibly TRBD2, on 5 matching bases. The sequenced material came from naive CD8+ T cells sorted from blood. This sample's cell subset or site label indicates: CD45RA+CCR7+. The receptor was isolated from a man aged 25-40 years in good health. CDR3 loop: CASSPGADSSYEQYF. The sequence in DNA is TGCGCCAGCAGCCCCGGAGCGGATAGCTCCTACGAGCAGTACTTC.